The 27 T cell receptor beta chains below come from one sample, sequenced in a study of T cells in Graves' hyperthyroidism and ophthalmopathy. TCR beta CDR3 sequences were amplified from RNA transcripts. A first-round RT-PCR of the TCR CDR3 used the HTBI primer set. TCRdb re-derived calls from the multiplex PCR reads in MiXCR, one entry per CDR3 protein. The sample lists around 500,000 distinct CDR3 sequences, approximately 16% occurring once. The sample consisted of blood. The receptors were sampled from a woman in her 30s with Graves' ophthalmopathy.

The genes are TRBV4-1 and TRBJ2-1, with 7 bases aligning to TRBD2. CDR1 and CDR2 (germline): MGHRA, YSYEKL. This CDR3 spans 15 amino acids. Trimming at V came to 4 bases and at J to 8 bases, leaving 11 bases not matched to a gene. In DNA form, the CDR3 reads TGCGCCAGCAGCCCCCCCCGGGGGAGGGTCTATGAGCAGTTCTTC. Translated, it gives CASSPPRGRVYEQFF.

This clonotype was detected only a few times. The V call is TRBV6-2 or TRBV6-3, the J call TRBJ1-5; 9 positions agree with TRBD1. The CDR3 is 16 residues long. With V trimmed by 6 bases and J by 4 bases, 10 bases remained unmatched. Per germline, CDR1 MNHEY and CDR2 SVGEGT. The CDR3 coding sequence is TGTGCCAGCAGGCCGCTCCGGGACAGGGTAAATCAGCCCCAGCATTTT. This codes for CASRPLRDRVNQPQHF.

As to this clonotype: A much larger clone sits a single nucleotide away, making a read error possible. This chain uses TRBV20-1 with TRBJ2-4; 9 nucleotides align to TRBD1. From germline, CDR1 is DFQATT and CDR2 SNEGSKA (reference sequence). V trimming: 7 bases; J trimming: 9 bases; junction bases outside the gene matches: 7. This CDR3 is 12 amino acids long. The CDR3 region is CSGRDRETIQYF. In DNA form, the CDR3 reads TGCAGTGGAAGGGACAGGGAAACCATTCAGTACTTC.

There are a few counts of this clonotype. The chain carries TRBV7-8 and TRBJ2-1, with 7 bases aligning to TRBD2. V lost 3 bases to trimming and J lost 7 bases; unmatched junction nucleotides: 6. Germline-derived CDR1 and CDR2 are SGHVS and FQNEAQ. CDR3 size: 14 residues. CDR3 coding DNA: TGTGCCAGCAGCTTCCGGGGACTAAAAAATGAGCAGTTCTTC. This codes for CASSFRGLKNEQFF.

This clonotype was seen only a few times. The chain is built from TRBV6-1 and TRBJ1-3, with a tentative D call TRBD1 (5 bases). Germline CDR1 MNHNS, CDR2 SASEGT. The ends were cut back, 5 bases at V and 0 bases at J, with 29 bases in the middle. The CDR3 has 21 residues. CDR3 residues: CASSSEGWSRGSSLSGNTIYF. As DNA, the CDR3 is TGTGCCAGCAGTTCCGAGGGGTGGAGTCGGGGGAGTTCCCTCTCTGGAAACACCATATATTTT.

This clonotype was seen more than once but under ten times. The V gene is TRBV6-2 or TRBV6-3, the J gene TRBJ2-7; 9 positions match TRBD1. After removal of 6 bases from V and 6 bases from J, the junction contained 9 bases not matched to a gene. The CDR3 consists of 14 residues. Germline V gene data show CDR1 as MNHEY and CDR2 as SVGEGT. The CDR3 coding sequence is TGTGCCAGCAGAACCGGGACAGGGAATGGCGAGCAGTACTTC. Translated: CASRTGTGNGEQYF.

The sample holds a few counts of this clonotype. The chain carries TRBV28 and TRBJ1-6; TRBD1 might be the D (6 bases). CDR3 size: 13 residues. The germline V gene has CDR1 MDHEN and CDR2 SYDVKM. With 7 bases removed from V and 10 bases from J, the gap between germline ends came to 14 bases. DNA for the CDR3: TGTGCCAGCATAATGAACAGGGAATCACCCCTCCACTTT. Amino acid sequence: CASIMNRESPLHF.

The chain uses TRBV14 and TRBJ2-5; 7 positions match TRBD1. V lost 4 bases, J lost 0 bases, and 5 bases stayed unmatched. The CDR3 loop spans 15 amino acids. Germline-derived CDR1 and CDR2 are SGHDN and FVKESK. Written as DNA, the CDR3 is TGTGCCAGCAGCCTCAGACAGGGACACCAAGAGACCCAGTACTTC. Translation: CASSLRQGHQETQYF.

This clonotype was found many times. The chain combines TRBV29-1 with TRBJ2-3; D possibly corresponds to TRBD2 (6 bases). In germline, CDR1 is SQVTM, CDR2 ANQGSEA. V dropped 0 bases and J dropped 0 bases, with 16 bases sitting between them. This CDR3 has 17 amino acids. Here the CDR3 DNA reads TGCAGCGTTGAAGACCCTTGGGGGGAGGCTAGCACAGATACGCAGTATTTT. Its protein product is CSVEDPWGEASTDTQYF.

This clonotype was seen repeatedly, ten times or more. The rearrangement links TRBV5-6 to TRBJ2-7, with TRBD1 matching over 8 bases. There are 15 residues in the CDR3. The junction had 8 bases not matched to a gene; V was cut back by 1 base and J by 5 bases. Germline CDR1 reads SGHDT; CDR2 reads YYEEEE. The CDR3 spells CASSLRRTGSNEQYF. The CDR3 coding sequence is TGTGCCAGCAGCTTGCGCAGGACAGGGAGCAACGAGCAGTACTTC. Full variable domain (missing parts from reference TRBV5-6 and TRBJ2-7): DAGVTQSPTHLIKTRGQQVTLRCSPKSGHDTVSWYQQALGQGPQFIFQYYEEEERQRGNFPDRFSGHQFPNYSSELNVNALLLGDSALYLCASSLRRTGSNEQYFGPGTRLTVT.

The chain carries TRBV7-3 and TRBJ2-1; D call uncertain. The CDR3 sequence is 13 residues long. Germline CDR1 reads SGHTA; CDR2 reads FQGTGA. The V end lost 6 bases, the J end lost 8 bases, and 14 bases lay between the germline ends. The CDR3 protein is CASSYSRDDEQFF. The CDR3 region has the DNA TGTGCCAGCAGTTACTCCAGAGACGATGAGCAGTTCTTC.

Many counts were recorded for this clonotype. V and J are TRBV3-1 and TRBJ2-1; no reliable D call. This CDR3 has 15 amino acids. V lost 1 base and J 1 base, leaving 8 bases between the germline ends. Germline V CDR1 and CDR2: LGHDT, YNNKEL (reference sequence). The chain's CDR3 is CASSQAYSSYNEQFF. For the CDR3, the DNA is TGTGCCAGCAGCCAAGCCTACAGTTCCTACAATGAGCAGTTCTTC.

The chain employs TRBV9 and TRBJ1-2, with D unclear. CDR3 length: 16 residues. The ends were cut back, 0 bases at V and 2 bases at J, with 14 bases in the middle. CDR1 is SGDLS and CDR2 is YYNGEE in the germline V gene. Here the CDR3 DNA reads TGTGCCAGCAGCGTAGGAATAACGGGCCCAAACTATGGCTACACCTTC. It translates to CASSVGITGPNYGYTF.

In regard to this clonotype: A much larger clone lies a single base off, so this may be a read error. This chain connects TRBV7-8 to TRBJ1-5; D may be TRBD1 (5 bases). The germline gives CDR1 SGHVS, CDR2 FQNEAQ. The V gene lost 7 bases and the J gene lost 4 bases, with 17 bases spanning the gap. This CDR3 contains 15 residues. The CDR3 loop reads CASNAGTRRNQPQHF. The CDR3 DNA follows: TGTGCCAGCAACGCCGGGACTCGCCGTAATCAGCCCCAGCATTTT. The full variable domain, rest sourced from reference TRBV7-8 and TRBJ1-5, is GAGVSQSPRYKVAKRGQDVALRCDPISGHVSLFWYQQALGQGPEFLTYFQNEAQLDKSGLPSDRFFAERPEGSVSTLKIQRTQQEDSAVYLCASNAGTRRNQPQHFGDGTRLSIL.

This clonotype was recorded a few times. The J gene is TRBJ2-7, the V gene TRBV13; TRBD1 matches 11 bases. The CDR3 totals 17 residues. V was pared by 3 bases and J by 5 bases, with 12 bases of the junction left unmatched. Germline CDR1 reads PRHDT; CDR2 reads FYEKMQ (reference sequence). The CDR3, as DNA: TGTGCCAGCAGCTTCCTTCGGTCGGACAGGGGGCCCCACGAGCAGTACTTC. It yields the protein CASSFLRSDRGPHEQYF.

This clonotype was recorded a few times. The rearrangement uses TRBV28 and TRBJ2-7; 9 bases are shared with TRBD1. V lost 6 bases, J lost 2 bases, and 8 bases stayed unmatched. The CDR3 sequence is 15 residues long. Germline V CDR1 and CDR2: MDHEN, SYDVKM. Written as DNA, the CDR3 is TGTGCCAGCAGCGAACCGGGACAGGGCACCTACGAGCAGTACTTC. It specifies CASSEPGQGTYEQYF.

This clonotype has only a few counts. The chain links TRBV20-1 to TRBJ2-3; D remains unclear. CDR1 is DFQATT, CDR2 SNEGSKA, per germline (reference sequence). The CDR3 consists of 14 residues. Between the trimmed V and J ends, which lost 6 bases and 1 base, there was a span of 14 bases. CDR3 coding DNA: TGCAGTGCCCCCCCCGGCCGCCGCACAGATACGCAGTATTTT. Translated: CSAPPGRRTDTQYF.

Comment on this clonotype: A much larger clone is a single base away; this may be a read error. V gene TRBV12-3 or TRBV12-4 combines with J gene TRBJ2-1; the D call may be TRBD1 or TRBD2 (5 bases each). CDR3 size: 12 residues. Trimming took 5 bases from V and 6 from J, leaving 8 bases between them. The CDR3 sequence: CASSGGSNEQFF. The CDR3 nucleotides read TGTGCCAGCAGTGGGGGTTCCAATGAGCAGTTCTTC.

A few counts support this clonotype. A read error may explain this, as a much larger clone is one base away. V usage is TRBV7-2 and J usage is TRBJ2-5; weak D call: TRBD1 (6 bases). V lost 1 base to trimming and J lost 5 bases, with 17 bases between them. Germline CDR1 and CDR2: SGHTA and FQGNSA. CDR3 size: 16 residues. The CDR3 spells CTSSLDWDTGFETQYF. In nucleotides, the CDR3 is TGTACCAGCAGCTTAGATTGGGACACGGGGTTCGAGACCCAGTACTTC.

The chain's CDR3 is CASRQQGSSYNEQFF. CDR3 bases: TGTGCCAGCAGGCAACAGGGGAGCTCCTACAATGAGCAGTTCTTC. The chain recombines TRBV7-2 with TRBJ2-1, with 7 bases matching TRBD1. The ends lost 6 bases at V and 0 bases at J; junction bases unmatched: 5. The CDR3 is made up of 15 amino acids. Germline lookup yields CDR1 SGHTA and CDR2 FQGNSA.

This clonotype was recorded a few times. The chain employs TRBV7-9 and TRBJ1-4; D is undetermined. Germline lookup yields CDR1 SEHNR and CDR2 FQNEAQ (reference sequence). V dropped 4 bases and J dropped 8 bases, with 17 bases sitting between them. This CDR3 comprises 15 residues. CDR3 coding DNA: TGTGCCAGCAGCTCGTTCGTAAAAACGAACGAAAAACTGTTTTTT. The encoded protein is CASSSFVKTNEKLFF.

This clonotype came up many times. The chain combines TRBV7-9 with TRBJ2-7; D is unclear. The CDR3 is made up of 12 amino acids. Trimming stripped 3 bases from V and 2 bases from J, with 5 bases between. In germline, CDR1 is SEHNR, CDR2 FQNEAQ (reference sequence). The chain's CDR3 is CASSFGPYEQYF. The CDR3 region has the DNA TGTGCCAGCAGCTTCGGCCCCTACGAGCAGTACTTC.

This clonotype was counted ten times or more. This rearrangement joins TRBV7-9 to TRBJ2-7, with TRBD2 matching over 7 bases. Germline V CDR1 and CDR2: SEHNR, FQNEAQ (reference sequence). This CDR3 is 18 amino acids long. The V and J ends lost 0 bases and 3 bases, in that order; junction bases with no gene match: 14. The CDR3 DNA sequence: TGTGCCAGCAGCTTAGCCAATATTGGCGGGAGAAGGTACTACGAGCAGTACTTC. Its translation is CASSLANIGGRRYYEQYF.

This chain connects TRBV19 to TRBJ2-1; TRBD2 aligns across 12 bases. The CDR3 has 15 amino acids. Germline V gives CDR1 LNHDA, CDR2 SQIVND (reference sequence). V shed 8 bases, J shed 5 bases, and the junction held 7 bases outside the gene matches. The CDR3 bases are TGTGCCAGTTGCGTTCTAGCGGGAGGGAACAATGAGCAGTTCTTC. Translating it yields CASCVLAGGNNEQFF. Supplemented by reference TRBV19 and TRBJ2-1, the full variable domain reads DGGITQSPKYLFRKEGQNVTLSCEQNLNHDAMYWYRQDPGQGLRLIYYSQIVNDFQKGDIAEGYSVSREKKESFPLTVTSAQKNPTAFYLCASCVLAGGNNEQFFGPGTRLTVL.

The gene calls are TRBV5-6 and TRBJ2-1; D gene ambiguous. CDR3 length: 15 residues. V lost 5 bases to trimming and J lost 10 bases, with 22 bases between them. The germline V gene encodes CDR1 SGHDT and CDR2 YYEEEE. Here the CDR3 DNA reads TGTGCCAGCAGTTTTGTGCACTCGAGAGATTGGGAGCAGTTCTTC. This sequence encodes CASSFVHSRDWEQFF.

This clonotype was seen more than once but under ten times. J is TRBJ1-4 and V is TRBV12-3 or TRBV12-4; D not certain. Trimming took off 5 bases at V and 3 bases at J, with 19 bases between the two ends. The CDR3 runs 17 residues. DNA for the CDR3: TGTGCCAGCAGTCCGAGCCTCGCGGATATTGCTAATGAAAAACTGTTTTTT. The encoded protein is CASSPSLADIANEKLFF.

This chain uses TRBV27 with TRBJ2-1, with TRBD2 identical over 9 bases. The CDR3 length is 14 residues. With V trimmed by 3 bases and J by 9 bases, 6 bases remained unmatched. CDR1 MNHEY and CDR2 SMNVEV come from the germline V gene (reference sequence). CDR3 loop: CASSFAGGLVEQFF. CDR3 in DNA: TGTGCCAGCAGTTTCGCGGGAGGGCTTGTTGAGCAGTTCTTC.